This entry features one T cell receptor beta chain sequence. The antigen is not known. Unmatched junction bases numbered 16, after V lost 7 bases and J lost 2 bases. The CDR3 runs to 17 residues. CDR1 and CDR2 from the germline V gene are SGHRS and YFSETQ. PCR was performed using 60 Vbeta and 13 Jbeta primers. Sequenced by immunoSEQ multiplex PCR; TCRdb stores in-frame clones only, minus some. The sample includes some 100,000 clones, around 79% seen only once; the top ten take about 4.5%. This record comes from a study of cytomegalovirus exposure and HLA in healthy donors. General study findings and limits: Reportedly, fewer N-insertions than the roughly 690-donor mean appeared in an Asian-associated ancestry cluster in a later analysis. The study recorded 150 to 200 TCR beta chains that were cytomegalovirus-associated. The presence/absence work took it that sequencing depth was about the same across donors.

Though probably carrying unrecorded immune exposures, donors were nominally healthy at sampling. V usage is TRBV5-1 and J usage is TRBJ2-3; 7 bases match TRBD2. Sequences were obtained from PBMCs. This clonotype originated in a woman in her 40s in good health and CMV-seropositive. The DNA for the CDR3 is TGCGCCAGCGACCCGGGACTACTTGGAGTGAACACAGATACGCAGTATTTT. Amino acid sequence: CASDPGLLGVNTDTQYF.